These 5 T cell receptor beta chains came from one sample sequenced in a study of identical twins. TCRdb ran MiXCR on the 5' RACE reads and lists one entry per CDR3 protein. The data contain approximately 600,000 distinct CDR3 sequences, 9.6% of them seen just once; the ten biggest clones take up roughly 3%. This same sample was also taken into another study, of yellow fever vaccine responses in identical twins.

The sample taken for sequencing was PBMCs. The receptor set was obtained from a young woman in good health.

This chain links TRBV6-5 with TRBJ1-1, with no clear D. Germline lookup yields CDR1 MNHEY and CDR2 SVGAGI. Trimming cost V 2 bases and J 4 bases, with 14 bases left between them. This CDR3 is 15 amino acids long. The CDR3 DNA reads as TGTGCCAGCAGTTACGACTTGAGCTCGGGCACTGAAGCTTTCTTT. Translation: CASSYDLSSGTEAFF.

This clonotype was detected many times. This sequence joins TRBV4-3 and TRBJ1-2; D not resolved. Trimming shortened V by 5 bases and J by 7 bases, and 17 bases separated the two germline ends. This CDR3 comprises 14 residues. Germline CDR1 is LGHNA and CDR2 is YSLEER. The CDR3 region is CASSVLRGGSGYTF. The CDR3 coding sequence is TGCGCCAGCAGCGTCCTACGGGGAGGATCTGGCTACACCTTC.

The CDR3 DNA reads TGCGCCAGCAGCCAAGAATCTCCGGGTACTAGCGGGGAACAAAATGAGCAGTTCTTC. Its protein product is CASSQESPGTSGEQNEQFF. The chain joins TRBV4-1 to TRBJ2-1; 10 positions agree with TRBD2. This CDR3 has 19 residues. The V gene end was trimmed by 0 bases and the J gene end by 7 bases; junction bases not matched to a gene: 15. Germline V lookup: CDR1 MGHRA, CDR2 YSYEKL.

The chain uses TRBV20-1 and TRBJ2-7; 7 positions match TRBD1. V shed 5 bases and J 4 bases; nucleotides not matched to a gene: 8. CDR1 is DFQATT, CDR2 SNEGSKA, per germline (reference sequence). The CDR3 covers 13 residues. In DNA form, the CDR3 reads TGCAGTGCTGGTCCCGGACAGGTATACGAGCAGTACTTC. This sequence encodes CSAGPGQVYEQYF.

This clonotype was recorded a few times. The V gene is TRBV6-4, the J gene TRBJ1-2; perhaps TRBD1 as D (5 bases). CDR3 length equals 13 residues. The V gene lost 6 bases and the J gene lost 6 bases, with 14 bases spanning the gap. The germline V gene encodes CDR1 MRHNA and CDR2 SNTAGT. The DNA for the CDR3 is TGTGCCAGCAGCTCCGCGGGGGTTGATGGCTACACCTTC. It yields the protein CASSSAGVDGYTF.